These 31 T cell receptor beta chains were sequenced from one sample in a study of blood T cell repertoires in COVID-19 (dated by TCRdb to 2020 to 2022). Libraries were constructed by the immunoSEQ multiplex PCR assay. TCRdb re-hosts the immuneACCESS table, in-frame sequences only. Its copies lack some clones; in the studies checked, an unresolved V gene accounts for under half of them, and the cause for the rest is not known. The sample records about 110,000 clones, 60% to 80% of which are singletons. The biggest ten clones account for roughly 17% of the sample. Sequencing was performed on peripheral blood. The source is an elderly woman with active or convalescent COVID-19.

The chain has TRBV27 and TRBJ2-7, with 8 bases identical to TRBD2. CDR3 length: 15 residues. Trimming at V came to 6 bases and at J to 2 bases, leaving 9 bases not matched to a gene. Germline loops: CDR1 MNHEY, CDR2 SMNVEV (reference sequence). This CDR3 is CASSSSAGAAYEQYF. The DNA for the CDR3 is TGTGCCAGCAGCTCGTCAGCGGGAGCTGCCTACGAGCAGTACTTC.

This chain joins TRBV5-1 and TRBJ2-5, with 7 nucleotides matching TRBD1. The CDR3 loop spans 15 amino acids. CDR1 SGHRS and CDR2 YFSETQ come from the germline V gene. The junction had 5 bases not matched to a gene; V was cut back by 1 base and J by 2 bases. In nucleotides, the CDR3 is TGCGCCAGCAGCTTGATGGGACAGTTACAAGAGACCCAGTACTTC. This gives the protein CASSLMGQLQETQYF.

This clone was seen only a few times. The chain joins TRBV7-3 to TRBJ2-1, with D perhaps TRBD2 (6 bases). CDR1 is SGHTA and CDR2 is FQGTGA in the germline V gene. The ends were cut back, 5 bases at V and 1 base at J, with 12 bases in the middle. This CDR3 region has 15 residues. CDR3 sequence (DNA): TGTGCCAGCAGCACGACTAGAGGGTCCTACAATGAGCAGTTCTTC. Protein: CASSTTRGSYNEQFF.

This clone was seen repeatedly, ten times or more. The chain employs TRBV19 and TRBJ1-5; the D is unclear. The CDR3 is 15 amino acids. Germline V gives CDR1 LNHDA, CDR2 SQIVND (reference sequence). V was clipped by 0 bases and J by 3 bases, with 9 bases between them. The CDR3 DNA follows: TGTGCCAGTAGTATAGAATCCAGGCTCAATCAGCCCCAGCATTTT. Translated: CASSIESRLNQPQHF.

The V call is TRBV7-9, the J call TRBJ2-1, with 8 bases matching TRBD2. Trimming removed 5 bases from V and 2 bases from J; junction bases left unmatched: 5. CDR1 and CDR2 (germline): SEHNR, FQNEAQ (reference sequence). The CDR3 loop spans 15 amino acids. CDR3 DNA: TGTGCCAGCAGCGTAACTAGCGGAGCCTACAATGAGCAGTTCTTC. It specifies CASSVTSGAYNEQFF.

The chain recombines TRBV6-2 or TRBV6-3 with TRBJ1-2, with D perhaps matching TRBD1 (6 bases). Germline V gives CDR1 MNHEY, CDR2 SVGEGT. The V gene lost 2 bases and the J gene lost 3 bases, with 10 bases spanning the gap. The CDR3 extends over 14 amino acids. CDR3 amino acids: CASSYQGSYYGYTF. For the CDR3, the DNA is TGTGCCAGCAGTTACCAGGGGTCGTACTATGGCTACACCTTC.

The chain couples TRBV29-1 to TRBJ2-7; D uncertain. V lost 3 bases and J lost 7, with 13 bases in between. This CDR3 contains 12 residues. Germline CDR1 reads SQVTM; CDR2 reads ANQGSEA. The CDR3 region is CSVDETGLEQYF. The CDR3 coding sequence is TGCAGCGTTGACGAAACTGGGCTAGAGCAGTACTTC.

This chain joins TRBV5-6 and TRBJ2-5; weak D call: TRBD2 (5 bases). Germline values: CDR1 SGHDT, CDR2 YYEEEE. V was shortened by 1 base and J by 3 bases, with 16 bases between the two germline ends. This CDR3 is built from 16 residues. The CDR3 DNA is TGTGCCAGCAGCTTGTGGACTCTCCCGATAGAAGAGACCCAGTACTTC. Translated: CASSLWTLPIEETQYF.

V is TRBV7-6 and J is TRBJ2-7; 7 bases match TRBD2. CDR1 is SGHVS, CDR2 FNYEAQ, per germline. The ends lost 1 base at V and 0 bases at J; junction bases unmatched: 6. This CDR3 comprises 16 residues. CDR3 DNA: TGTGCCAGCAGCTTAGGGGGGGGACTACCCTCCTACGAGCAGTACTTC. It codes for CASSLGGGLPSYEQYF.

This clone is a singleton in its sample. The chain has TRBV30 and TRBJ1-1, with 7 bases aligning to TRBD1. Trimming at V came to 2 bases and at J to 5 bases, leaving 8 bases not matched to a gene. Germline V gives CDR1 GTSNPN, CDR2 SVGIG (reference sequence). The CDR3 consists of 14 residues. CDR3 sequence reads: CAWSSITGETEAFF. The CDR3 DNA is TGTGCCTGGAGTTCAATAACAGGGGAAACTGAAGCTTTCTTT.

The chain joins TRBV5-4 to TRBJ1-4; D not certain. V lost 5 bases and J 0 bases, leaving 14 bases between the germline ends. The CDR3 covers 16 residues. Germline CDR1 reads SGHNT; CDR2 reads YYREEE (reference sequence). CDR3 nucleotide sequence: TGTGCCAGCAGTCTTTCAAAAGGAGCAACTAATGAAAAACTGTTTTTT. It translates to CASSLSKGATNEKLFF.

The CDR3 sequence: CASQGGWEDLPQHF. In nucleotides, the CDR3 is TGTGCCAGCCAAGGGGGTTGGGAAGATCTGCCCCAGCATTTT. V usage is TRBV2 and J usage is TRBJ1-5, with D possibly being TRBD1 (6 bases). V was clipped by 8 bases and J by 9 bases, with 20 bases between them. Per the germline V gene, CDR1 is SNHLY and CDR2 is FYNNEI. This CDR3 region has 14 residues.

In DNA, the CDR3 is TGTGCTAGTGGTTTGGTACGGGAGATCGGGGGGAACACTGAAGCTTTCTTT. Translation gives CASGLVREIGGNTEAFF. The J gene is TRBJ1-1, the V gene TRBV12-5; the D gene is possibly TRBD1 (5 bases). V shed 0 bases and J shed 1 base, with 15 bases lying between them. The CDR3 is made up of 17 amino acids. The germline gives CDR1 LGHNT, CDR2 FRNRAP.

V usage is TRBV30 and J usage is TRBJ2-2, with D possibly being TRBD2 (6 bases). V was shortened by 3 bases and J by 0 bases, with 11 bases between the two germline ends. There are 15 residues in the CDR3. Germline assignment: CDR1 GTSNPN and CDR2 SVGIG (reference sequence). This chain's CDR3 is CAWRAGGTNTGELFF. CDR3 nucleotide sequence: TGTGCCTGGAGGGCCGGGGGAACGAACACCGGGGAGCTGTTTTTT.

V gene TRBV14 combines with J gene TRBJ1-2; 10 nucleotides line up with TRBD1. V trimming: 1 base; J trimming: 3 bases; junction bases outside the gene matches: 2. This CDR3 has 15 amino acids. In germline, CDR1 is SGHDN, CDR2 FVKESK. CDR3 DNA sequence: TGTGCCAGCAGCCAAGCCGGGACAGGGGACTATGGCTACACCTTC. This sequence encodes CASSQAGTGDYGYTF. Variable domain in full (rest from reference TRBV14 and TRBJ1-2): EAGVTQFPSHSVIEKGQTVTLRCDPISGHDNLYWYRRVMGKEIKFLLHFVKESKQDESGMPNNRFLAERTGGTYSTLKVQPAELEDSGVYFCASSQAGTGDYGYTFGSGTRLTVV.

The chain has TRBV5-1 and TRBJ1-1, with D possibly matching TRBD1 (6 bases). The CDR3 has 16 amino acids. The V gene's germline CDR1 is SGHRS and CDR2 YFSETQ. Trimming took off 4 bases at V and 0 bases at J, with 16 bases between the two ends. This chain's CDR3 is CASSARPRGVNTEAFF. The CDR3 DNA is TGCGCCAGCAGCGCCCGACCCAGGGGAGTGAACACTGAAGCTTTCTTT.

The CDR3 protein is CASTHGLAGVETQYF. The DNA of the CDR3 is TGTGCCAGCACCCATGGACTAGCGGGAGTAGAGACCCAGTACTTC. The chain couples TRBV6-6 to TRBJ2-5; TRBD2 aligns across 13 bases. Germline CDR1 and CDR2: MNHNY and SVGAGI (reference sequence). Losses at the gene ends were 7 bases for V and 4 bases for J; bases not matched to a gene: 6. The CDR3 runs 15 residues.

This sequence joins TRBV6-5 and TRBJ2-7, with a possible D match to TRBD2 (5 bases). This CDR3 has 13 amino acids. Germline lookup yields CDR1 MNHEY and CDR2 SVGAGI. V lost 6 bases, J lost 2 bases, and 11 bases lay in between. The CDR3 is CASRVSVTYEQYF. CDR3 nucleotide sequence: TGTGCCAGCAGGGTTAGCGTGACCTACGAGCAGTACTTC.

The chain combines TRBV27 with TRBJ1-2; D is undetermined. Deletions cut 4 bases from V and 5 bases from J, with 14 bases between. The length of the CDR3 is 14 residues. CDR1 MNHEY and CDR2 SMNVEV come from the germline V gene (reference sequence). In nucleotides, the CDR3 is TGTGCCAGCAGTTCTCCCAGGTCCCAATATGGCTACACCTTC. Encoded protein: CASSSPRSQYGYTF.

The CDR3 coding sequence is TGTGCCAGCAGCGTGACGACAGGGCTCTACGAGCAGTACTTC. Protein: CASSVTTGLYEQYF. The rearrangement uses TRBV21-1 and TRBJ2-7; TRBD1 was called by the table and not checked on the DNA. TRBV21-1 counts as a pseudogene. CDR3 size: 14 residues.

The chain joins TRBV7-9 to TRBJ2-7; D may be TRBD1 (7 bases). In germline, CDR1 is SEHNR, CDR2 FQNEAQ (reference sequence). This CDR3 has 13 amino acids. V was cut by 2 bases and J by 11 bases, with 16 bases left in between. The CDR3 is CASSLRQGGSKYF. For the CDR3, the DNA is TGTGCCAGCAGCTTAAGGCAGGGGGGAAGTAAGTACTTC.

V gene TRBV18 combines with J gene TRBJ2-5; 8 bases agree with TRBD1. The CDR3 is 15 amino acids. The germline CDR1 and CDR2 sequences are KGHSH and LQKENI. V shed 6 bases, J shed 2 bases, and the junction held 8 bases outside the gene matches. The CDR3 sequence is CASSISHRGQETQYF. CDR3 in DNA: TGTGCCAGCTCGATTTCTCACAGGGGGCAAGAGACCCAGTACTTC. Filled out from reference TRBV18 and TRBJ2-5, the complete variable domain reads NAGVMQNPRHLVRRRGQEARLRCSPMKGHSHVYWYRQLPEEGLKFMVYLQKENIIDESGMPKERFSAEFPKEGPSILRIQQVVRGDSAAYFCASSISHRGQETQYFGPGTRLLVL.

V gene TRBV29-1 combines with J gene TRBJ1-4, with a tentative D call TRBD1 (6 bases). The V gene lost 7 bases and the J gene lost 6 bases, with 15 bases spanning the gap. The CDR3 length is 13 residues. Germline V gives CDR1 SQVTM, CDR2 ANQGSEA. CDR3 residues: CSAMDGQYEKLFF. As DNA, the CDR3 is TGCAGCGCCATGGATGGACAGTATGAAAAACTGTTTTTT.

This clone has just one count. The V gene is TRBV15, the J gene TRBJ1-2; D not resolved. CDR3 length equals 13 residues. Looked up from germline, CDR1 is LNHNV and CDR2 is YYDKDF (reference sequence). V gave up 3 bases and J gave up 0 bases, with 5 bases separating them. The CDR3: CATSRGANYGYTF. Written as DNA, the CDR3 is TGTGCCACCAGCAGGGGAGCTAACTATGGCTACACCTTC.

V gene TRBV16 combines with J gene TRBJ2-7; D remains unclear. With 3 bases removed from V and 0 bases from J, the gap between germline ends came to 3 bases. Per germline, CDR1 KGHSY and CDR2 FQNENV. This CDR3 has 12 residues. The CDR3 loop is CASSQSSYEQYF. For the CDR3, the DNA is TGTGCCAGCAGCCAGAGCTCCTACGAGCAGTACTTC.

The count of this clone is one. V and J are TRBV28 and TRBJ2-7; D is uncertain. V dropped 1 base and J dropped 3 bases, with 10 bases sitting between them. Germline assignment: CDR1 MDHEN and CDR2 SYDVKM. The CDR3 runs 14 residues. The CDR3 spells CASSLYARDYEQYF. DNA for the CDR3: TGTGCCAGCAGTTTATATGCTAGAGACTACGAGCAGTACTTC.

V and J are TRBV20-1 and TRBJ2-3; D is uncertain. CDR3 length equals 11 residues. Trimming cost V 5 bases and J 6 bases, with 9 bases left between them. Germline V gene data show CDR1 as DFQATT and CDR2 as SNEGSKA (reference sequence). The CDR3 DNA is TGCAGTGCTTCGAGAGGCGATACGCAGTATTTT. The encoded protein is CSASRGDTQYF.

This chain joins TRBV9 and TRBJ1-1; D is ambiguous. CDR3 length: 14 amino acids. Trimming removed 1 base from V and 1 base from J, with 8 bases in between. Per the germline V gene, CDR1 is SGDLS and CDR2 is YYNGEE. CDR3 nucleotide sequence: TGTGCCAGCAGCGTAACGGGTGGGAACACTGAAGCTTTCTTT. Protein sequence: CASSVTGGNTEAFF.

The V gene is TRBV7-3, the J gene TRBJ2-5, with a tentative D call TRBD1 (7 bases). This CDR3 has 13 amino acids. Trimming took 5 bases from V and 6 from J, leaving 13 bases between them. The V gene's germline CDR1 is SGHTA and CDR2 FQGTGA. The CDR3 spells CASSPGGRKTQYF. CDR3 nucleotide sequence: TGTGCCAGCAGCCCAGGGGGGCGGAAGACCCAGTACTTC.

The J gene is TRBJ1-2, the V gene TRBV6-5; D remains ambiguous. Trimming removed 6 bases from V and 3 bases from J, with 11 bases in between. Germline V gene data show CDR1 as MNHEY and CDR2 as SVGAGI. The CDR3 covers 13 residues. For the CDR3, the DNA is TGTGCCAGCAGCCTGCACGAGGACTATGGCTACACCTTC. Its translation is CASSLHEDYGYTF.

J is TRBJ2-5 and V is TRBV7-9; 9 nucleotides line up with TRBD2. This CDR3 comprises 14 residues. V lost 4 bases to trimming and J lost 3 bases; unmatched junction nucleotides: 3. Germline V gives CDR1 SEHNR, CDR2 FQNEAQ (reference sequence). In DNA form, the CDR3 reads TGTGCCAGCAGCTCCTTAGCGGGAGAAGAGACCCAGTACTTC. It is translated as CASSSLAGEETQYF.